This T cell receptor beta chain derives from a study of yellow fever vaccine responses in identical twins. Study-level points and caveats: Reported findings indicate that twins' vaccine T cell responses seemed partially convergent, partially personalized.

With respect to this clonotype: The antigen is unknown.

Germline V gene data show CDR1 as LNHDA and CDR2 as SQIVND (reference sequence). The V end lost 2 bases, the J end lost 0 bases, and 11 bases lay between the germline ends. CDR3 length equals 16 residues. TCRdb re-called the RT-PCR reads with MiXCR, one entry per CDR3 protein. The sample consists of over 5,500 distinct CDR3 sequences, 80% to 85% of them appearing once. Sequencing used T cells from blood (PBMCs), unsorted or a sorted subset (not recorded which), obtained before or after yellow fever vaccination (not recorded which). The chain links TRBV19 to TRBJ2-1; D remains unclear. The source is a woman younger than 35 who received the yellow fever vaccine. CDR3: CASSISTISSYNEQFF. Written as DNA, the CDR3 is TGTGCCAGTAGTATATCTACGATTAGCTCCTACAATGAGCAGTTCTTC.